This T cell receptor beta chain was documented in a study of blood T cells in healthy people across ages. Then a second PCR, running roughly 7 to 11 cycles, was carried out with a sample-barcoded 5' primer and a J-beta primer mix. TCRdb reanalysed the 5' RACE reads using MiXCR and keeps one entry per CDR3 protein. The sample has roughly 1.6 million distinct CDR3 sequences, 30% to 40% seen once. For every donor, a draw yielded around 10 milliliters of peripheral blood. Total RNA extracted from each sample amounted to at least 5.5 micrograms. The germline gives CDR1 SGDLS, CDR2 YYNGEE. The CDR3 runs to 14 residues. About this clonotype: One end of the junction varies from germline; a read error may be responsible.

V and J are TRBV9 and TRBJ2-5; the D is unclear. The J call is uncertain, as TRBJ2-7 better fits the DNA end. The source is a woman in her twenties or thirties in good health. Sequencing was carried out using blood. This CDR3 is CAGSVGPESYEQYF. Written as DNA, the CDR3 is TGTGCCGGCAGCGTAGGCCCAGAATCCTACGAGCAGTACTTC.